This T cell receptor (beta chain) was captured in a study of cytomegalovirus exposure and HLA in healthy donors (TCRdb year 2017). Concerning the study at large: According to an earlier analysis of 587 of the donors, 150 million to 200 million T cells yielded 90 million to 130 million unique TCR beta sequences and 276 Gb of sequence data. An early release covering more than 500 HLA-typed donors comprised approximately 290 gigabases of sequencing data and some 79 million unique TCR sequences. Among the 398 genotyped donors, more than 70% belonged to the genetic ancestry cluster associated with self-reported Caucasian donors. The study was designed to test whether signatures of past pathogen exposure could be identified by cataloging public T cell receptors. The study used immunosequencing to profile the T cell repertoires of some 600 subjects and linked those repertoires to cytomegalovirus serostatus. A separate validation cohort of 90 to 150 different subjects was used in addition to the roughly 720-subject first cohort. High-throughput TCR immunosequencing, statistical association of individual TCRs with disease status, and machine learning were combined to predict cytomegalovirus infection status. A later analysis re-analyzed previously published TCR beta repertoires from about 600 donors and added high-resolution HLA genotyping to study TCR occurrence patterns. The later analysis used no new phenotypic data to find candidate immune exposures, relying instead on TCR beta sequences and their occurrence across donors. An earlier analysis of a few hundred of the donors applied high-throughput TCR beta sequencing to assess whether each TCR beta V gene segment acted as functional or pseudogenic. Alongside the repertoire data, information on donor age, sex, ethnicity and CMV serostatus was compiled. A later genetic analysis took genome-wide SNP genotypes for about three fifths of the 666 donors and used that subset as a discovery cohort. All discovery cohort repertoires had been generated on a single sequencing platform. HLA typing covered class I and class II loci at four-digit resolution. Typing coverage differed by locus: A, B, C, DRB1 and DQB1 were typed in roughly 620-630 donors, DQA1 in 522, DPA1 in some 570, and DPB1 in approximately 450. Because of strong linkage in the cohort, roughly five DR-DQ haplotypes were treated as single units for association and clustering. On average, 235,054 unique TCR beta nucleotide sequences were sequenced per donor among a few hundred genotyped donors of the cohort, with roughly 19% of those sequences being non-productive. Results and caveats for the whole study, not just this receptor: Some IMGT-functional V segments, including TRBV6-2 and TRBV6-3, could not be distinguished by the 87-base-pair reads and were therefore excluded. The study gave a list of about 150 TCR beta chains associated with cytomegalovirus. Presence/absence analyses assumed roughly uniform sequencing depth across donors, an assumption that may not hold. In both the original and validation cohorts, the classifier was reported to diagnose cytomegalovirus status with high specificity and sensitivity. A cluster of highly shared sequence variants was judged likely to be a technical artifact of the sequencing pipeline. While some public TCRs were present in many individuals, most TCR sequences turned up only very rarely across donors. A later genetic analysis reported fewer N-insertions in productive TCRs among donors in an Asian-associated ancestry cluster than the roughly 670-donor mean. According to a later analysis, TCR association rates differed among HLA loci, with DRB1 alleles showing the most associated TCRs and HLA-C alleles showing the fewest. An association between a missense DCLRE1C variant and V-gene and J-gene trimming of TCR beta chains was found in a later genetic analysis and replicated in an independent cohort. Broadly in line with IMGT annotations, most TCR beta V segments showed up in productive rearrangements about 90% or about 30% of the time in an earlier analysis of some 590 of the donors. A later analysis associated 15,000 to 20,000 TCR beta sequences with specific HLA alleles at a false discovery rate of 0.05. Assigning TCR associations to individual alleles was difficult when HLA alleles, especially DR and DQ, strongly co-occurred. In a later analysis, HLA-associated TCR beta chains were found to be more clonally expanded and to have lower generation probabilities than equally common non-associated chains. CMV serostatus was the only immune exposure information available for the cohort. Correlated functional status among segregating V segments might reflect linkage disequilibrium, but an unknown experimental factor could not be ruled out. In vitro tests confirmed that a few of the cytomegalovirus-associated TCR beta chains recognize cytomegalovirus antigens. This cohort had only TCR beta chains sequenced, and the lack of alpha or paired-chain data limited which features could be detected. Most CMV-associated TCR beta chains appeared to be HLA-restricted in a later analysis, and the HLA associations seemed to be driven largely by CMV exposure. HLA typing was unavailable for some donors at each locus, so association tests used only the typed subset. It was suggested by the authors that the approach could potentially be generalized to other disease states and immunological phenotypes. Over 15 rarely observed V segments, including chromosome 9 orphons, were excluded from the earlier analysis of approximately 600 of the donors because counts were too low. A further reported finding was that TCR beta sequences accurately predicted the HLA-A and HLA-B alleles for most subjects in the first cohort. A later analysis reported that several top co-occurrence clusters appeared linked to parvovirus B19, influenza, CMV and Epstein-Barr virus.

From the cysteine through the phenylalanine, the CDR3 covers 17 amino acids. This entry keeps only the CDR3 DNA: 51 bases, framed from base 1. The germline V and J ends show losses of 0 bases and 1 base respectively, and no gene match explains 4 bases of the junction. Per the germline V gene, KGHSH is the CDR1 and LQKENI is the CDR2. The cohort comprised 670 or so healthy bone marrow donors. At the time of sampling, all cohort members were nominally healthy, though unrecorded immune exposures were likely present. The donor tested CMV seropositive and was one of the 289 seropositive cohort members. Each donor provided a peripheral blood sample, and peripheral blood mononuclear cells were used for TCR beta sequencing. Genomic DNA was extracted from the blood cell samples with the Qiagen DNeasy Blood Extraction Kit. Comments on this clone: This receptor's antigen is unknown. Nothing much larger sits one base from this clone, and base qualities are not available.

Library preparation was by the immunoSEQ multiplex PCR assay. For the multiplex PCR, a mixture combining 60 forward primers for TCR Vbeta segments and 13 reverse primers for TCR Jbeta segments was used. The CDR3 region of rearranged TCR beta genes was amplified from genomic DNA with a multiplex PCR assay. Amplified TCR beta libraries were sequenced as 87-base-pair reads on the Illumina HiSeq System. The source study handled its data this way. In a later analysis, 80 million or so unique TCR beta chains were counted across the 666 repertoires, and roughly 10 million of these chains were shared by at least two donors. To remove PCR and sequencing errors, raw reads were error-corrected and collapsed into unique sequences using a nearest-neighbor algorithm that merged closely related sequences. CDR3 sequences were aligned to IMGT reference sequences to assign V, D and J gene segments. Each retained sequence needed at least a six-nucleotide match to both a V gene segment and a J gene segment. Rearrangements were classified as productive when the CDR3 lacked stop codons and remained in frame with V and J, and all other rearrangements were classified as non-productive. CDR3 was defined by IMGT convention, running from the second conserved V-encoded cysteine to the conserved J-encoded phenylalanine. The earlier analysis of some 550 of the donors excluded any sequence lacking an unambiguous match to a single V gene segment. In an earlier analysis of some 590 of the donors, a V segment was called functional when productive rearrangements were above 56.7%, and segregating when the standard deviation between donors exceeded 5%. To diagnose cytomegalovirus status from the catalog of TCR beta chain sequences, a statistical classification framework was built. In a later analysis, V and J genes were assigned by comparing TCR nucleotide sequences against IMGT/GENE-DB human TR gene sequences. Using the TCRdist pipeline, a later analysis assigned CDR3 sequences along with most-parsimonious VDJ recombination scenarios. In a later analysis, each TCR beta chain was defined by its CDR3 amino acid sequence together with its V-gene family, and reads without a unique V-gene family were excluded. In a later analysis, fewer than 650 highly shared, low-generation-probability nucleotide sequences were removed to address suspected cross-contamination and a sequencing artifact. A later analysis calculated a clonal expansion index for each public chain from normalized within-repertoire ranks of inferred template counts. Generation probabilities in a later analysis came from a VDJ recombination model fitted to out-of-frame rearrangements, and those results were checked against IGoR. A later analysis scored TCR-TCR, TCR-HLA and TCR-CMV co-occurrence with hypergeometric tests, applying a repertoire-size bias correction to TCR pairs. To estimate false discovery rates, a later analysis permuted the HLA or CMV assignments 20 times. In a later analysis, co-occurring TCRs were grouped using DBSCAN, and TCRdist sequence similarity was added for clustering within HLA-allele-positive subsets. Co-occurrence clustering excluded repertoires with fewer than 30,000 or more than 120,000 public chains, plus five with anomalous nucleotide sharing. Held by TCRdb, this immuneACCESS table contains in-frame sequences only and omits some clones. Under half of the omission traces to an unresolved V gene where checked; the cause of the rest is unknown. The D gene and trimming were derived from the DNA, and the V and J assignments and clone size from that table. The sample table shows 90,000 to 120,000 clones, and 82% are seen once. Of the sample, about 2.5% is held by the ten largest clones.

The sequencing input was PBMCs. The TCR comes from a man younger than 40 in good health and CMV-seropositive. The receptor chain draws on TRBV18 and TRBJ2-2; TRBD1 fits 8 bases in the junction. The CDR3 protein is CASSPPEGTGNTGELFF. The nucleotides are TGTGCCAGCTCACCACCGGAGGGGACAGGGAACACCGGGGAGCTGTTTTTT. Where the CDR3 stops, the reference TRBV18 and TRBJ2-2 genes take over; the full variable domain is NAGVMQNPRHLVRRRGQEARLRCSPMKGHSHVYWYRQLPEEGLKFMVYLQKENIIDESGMPKERFSAEFPKEGPSILRIQQVVRGDSAAYFCASSPPEGTGNTGELFFGEGSRLTVL.